A selection of T cell receptor beta chains follows, all from one sample in a study of blood T cell repertoires in COVID-19. Using immunoSEQ multiplex PCR, the repertoire was profiled, and TCRdb retains in-frame clones only, with some absent. The sample lists approximately 170,000 clones, about 85% occurring once. Sequenced material: peripheral blood. The receptors stem from an elderly man with COVID-19, enrolled during active disease. Each CDR3 is given with its conserved first and last residue. Each record gives: V gene, J gene, CDR3 length, clone size, D gene, CDR3 protein, CDR3 DNA. D genes are given only for firm matches. Where a row states a size, it is once, few, many or the class of an expanded clone; other rows omit it.

V: TRBV6-6; J: TRBJ1-4; length: 14; size: NA; D: TRBD1; CDR3: CASSSQGAREKLFF; DNA: TGTGCCAGCAGCTCGCAGGGGGCGCGGGAAAAACTGTTTTTT
V: TRBV11-1; J: TRBJ1-2; length: 11; size: NA; D: NA; CDR3: CASSSDTGYTF; DNA: TGTGCCAGCAGCTCCGACACTGGCTACACCTTC
V: TRBV2; J: TRBJ1-5; length: 13; size: NA; D: NA; CDR3: CASTRQVNQPQHF; DNA: TGTGCCAGCACGCGACAGGTAAATCAGCCCCAGCATTTT
V: TRBV7-3; J: TRBJ1-2; length: 14; size: NA; D: NA; CDR3: CASSLNDRSRGYTF; DNA: TGTGCCAGCAGCTTAAACGACAGGTCCAGGGGCTACACCTTC
V: TRBV7-2; J: TRBJ1-4; length: 15; size: once; D: NA; CDR3: CASSPRRGPNEKLFF; DNA: TGTGCCAGCAGCCCCCGGCGGGGGCCTAATGAAAAACTGTTTTTT
V: TRBV5-6; J: TRBJ1-2; length: 12; size: NA; D: NA; CDR3: CASSLPGYGYTF; DNA: TGTGCCAGCAGCTTACCAGGGTATGGCTACACCTTC
V: TRBV7-6; J: TRBJ1-1; length: 13; size: NA; D: NA; CDR3: CASSLQGITEAFF; DNA: TGTGCCAGCAGCCTACAGGGAATCACTGAAGCTTTCTTT
V: TRBV5-5; J: TRBJ2-3; length: 15; size: NA; D: NA; CDR3: CASSLVGVSTDTQYF; DNA: TGTGCCAGCAGCTTGGTAGGGGTCAGCACAGATACGCAGTATTTT
V: TRBV9; J: TRBJ1-6; length: 14; size: NA; D: NA; CDR3: CASSMDSEDSPLHF; DNA: TGTGCCAGCAGCATGGACAGTGAAGATTCACCCCTCCACTTT
V: TRBV12-3/TRBV12-4; J: TRBJ2-3; length: 13; size: NA; D: TRBD1; CDR3: CASSRTGQDTQYF; DNA: TGTGCCAGCAGCCGGACAGGCCAAGATACGCAGTATTTT
V: TRBV2; J: TRBJ2-7; length: 14; size: NA; D: TRBD1; CDR3: CASSPLQGAYEQYF; DNA: TGTGCCAGCAGTCCACTTCAGGGGGCCTACGAGCAGTACTTC
V: TRBV5-1; J: TRBJ2-2; length: 15; size: NA; D: TRBD2; CDR3: CASSSGGGFTGELFF; DNA: TGCGCCAGCAGCTCGGGCGGGGGGTTCACCGGGGAGCTGTTTTTT
V: TRBV3-1/TRBV3-2; J: TRBJ1-2; length: 13; size: NA; D: TRBD1; CDR3: CASSMTGAEGYTF; DNA: TGTGCCAGCAGCATGACAGGGGCTGAGGGCTACACCTTC
V: TRBV6-5; J: TRBJ1-5; length: 15; size: NA; D: TRBD1; CDR3: CASSTGGYSNQPQHF; DNA: TGTGCCAGCAGTACAGGGGGCTATAGCAATCAGCCCCAGCATTTT
V: TRBV12-5; J: TRBJ1-1; length: 15; size: NA; D: NA; CDR3: CASGFSGTGGTEAFF; DNA: TGTGCTAGTGGTTTCTCCGGGACGGGGGGGACTGAAGCTTTCTTT
V: TRBV29-1; J: TRBJ1-1; length: 13; size: NA; D: TRBD1; CDR3: CSTQDRGDTEAFF; DNA: TGCAGCACTCAGGACAGGGGAGACACTGAAGCTTTCTTT
V: TRBV27; J: TRBJ1-3; length: 15; size: NA; D: NA; CDR3: CASSSTGFSGNTIYF; DNA: TGTGCCAGCAGTTCCACAGGGTTCTCTGGAAACACCATATATTTT
V: TRBV7-2; J: TRBJ2-7; length: 15; size: few; D: TRBD2; CDR3: CASSSAGTSGYEQYF; DNA: TGTGCCAGCAGCTCCGCCGGGACTAGCGGGTACGAGCAGTACTTC
V: TRBV18; J: TRBJ2-5; length: 16; size: NA; D: NA; CDR3: CASSPSQGYNVETQYF; DNA: TGTGCCAGCTCACCCTCGCAGGGCTATAATGTCGAGACCCAGTACTTC
V: TRBV5-5; J: TRBJ1-5; length: 15; size: NA; D: NA; CDR3: CASSLGLFLNQPQHF; DNA: TGTGCCAGCAGCTTGGGCCTATTCCTCAATCAGCCCCAGCATTTT
V: TRBV29-1; J: TRBJ1-6; length: 13; size: NA; D: NA; CDR3: CSVATDYNSPLHF; DNA: TGCAGCGTTGCCACAGACTATAATTCACCCCTCCACTTT
V: TRBV7-8; J: TRBJ2-2; length: 13; size: medium-sized; D: NA; CDR3: CASSYREAGELFF; DNA: TGTGCCAGCAGCTACAGGGAAGCCGGGGAGCTGTTTTTT
V: TRBV7-9; J: TRBJ2-5; length: 14; size: NA; D: TRBD1; CDR3: CASSTGQDQETQYF; DNA: TGTGCCAGCAGCACGGGACAGGATCAAGAGACCCAGTACTTC
V: TRBV3-1/TRBV3-2; J: TRBJ2-3; length: 15; size: NA; D: NA; CDR3: CASSQMAGRTDTQYF; DNA: TGTGCCAGCAGCCAAATGGCGGGAAGGACAGATACGCAGTATTTT
V: TRBV10-3; J: TRBJ1-3; length: 15; size: few; D: NA; CDR3: CAIRRAVLSGNTIYF; DNA: TGTGCCATCAGGCGGGCAGTTCTCTCTGGAAACACCATATATTTT
V: TRBV10-3; J: TRBJ2-7; length: 16; size: NA; D: TRBD2; CDR3: CAISESTSGGAYEQYF; DNA: TGTGCCATCAGTGAGTCGACTAGCGGGGGGGCGTACGAGCAGTACTTC
V: TRBV4-2; J: TRBJ2-2; length: 17; size: NA; D: NA; CDR3: CASSQDRLAINTGELFF; DNA: TGTGCCAGCAGCCAAGATAGGCTAGCGATAAACACCGGGGAGCTGTTTTTT
V: TRBV6-5; J: TRBJ1-3; length: 15; size: NA; D: TRBD1; CDR3: CASSLTGDTGNTIYF; DNA: TGTGCCAGCAGCCTTACAGGGGATACTGGAAACACCATATATTTT
V: TRBV7-9; J: TRBJ2-5; length: 14; size: NA; D: TRBD2; CDR3: CASSPGLAEETQYF; DNA: TGTGCCAGCAGCCCGGGACTAGCGGAGGAGACCCAGTACTTC
V: TRBV12-3/TRBV12-4; J: TRBJ1-5; length: 13; size: NA; D: NA; CDR3: CASSSDSYQPQHF; DNA: TGTGCCAGCAGTTCCGACAGCTATCAGCCCCAGCATTTT
V: TRBV4-1; J: TRBJ2-1; length: 17; size: NA; D: TRBD2; CDR3: CASSQVPSSGGYNEQFF; DNA: TGCGCCAGCAGCCAAGTCCCCTCTAGCGGGGGGTACAATGAGCAGTTCTTC
V: TRBV5-4; J: TRBJ2-5; length: 14; size: NA; D: TRBD2; CDR3: CATSLTGGGETQYF; DNA: TGTGCCACCAGCTTGACGGGGGGGGGAGAGACCCAGTACTTC
V: TRBV9; J: TRBJ1-1; length: 15; size: once; D: TRBD1; CDR3: CASSARQGMNTEAFF; DNA: TGTGCCAGCAGCGCTCGACAGGGGATGAACACTGAAGCTTTCTTT
V: TRBV3-1/TRBV3-2; J: TRBJ2-5; length: 18; size: once; D: TRBD2; CDR3: CASSQELAGAPGEETQYF; DNA: TGTGCCAGCAGCCAAGAGCTAGCGGGGGCCCCGGGGGAAGAGACCCAGTACTTC
V: TRBV6-5; J: TRBJ1-5; length: 15; size: NA; D: TRBD1; CDR3: CASSLSDRAKESQHF; DNA: TGTGCCAGCAGCTTATCGGACAGGGCCAAGGAGTCCCAGCATTTT
V: TRBV18; J: TRBJ1-4; length: 13; size: NA; D: NA; CDR3: CASSPDRFEKLFF; DNA: TGTGCCAGCTCACCGGACAGATTTGAAAAACTGTTTTTT
V: TRBV5-1; J: TRBJ2-2; length: 14; size: NA; D: NA; CDR3: CASRPRSAAGELFF; DNA: TGCGCCAGCAGACCGCGTTCAGCGGCCGGGGAGCTGTTTTTT
V: TRBV18; J: TRBJ1-1; length: 13; size: NA; D: TRBD1; CDR3: CASSRGTGFEAFF; DNA: TGTGCCAGCTCGCGTGGGACAGGGTTTGAAGCTTTCTTT
V: TRBV28; J: TRBJ1-4; length: 16; size: NA; D: TRBD1; CDR3: CASSLSDRTTNEKLFF; DNA: TGTGCCAGCAGTTTGTCGGACAGGACAACTAATGAAAAACTGTTTTTT
V: TRBV6-5; J: TRBJ1-2; length: 13; size: NA; D: TRBD1; CDR3: CASSRTGGFGYTF; DNA: TGTGCCAGCAGTCGTACAGGGGGCTTTGGCTACACCTTC
V: TRBV7-6; J: TRBJ2-4; length: 14; size: NA; D: NA; CDR3: CASSPGVAKNIQYF; DNA: TGTGCCAGCAGCCCCGGGGTAGCCAAAAACATTCAGTACTTC
V: TRBV6-1; J: TRBJ2-4; length: 12; size: NA; D: NA; CDR3: CASSEAGNIQYF; DNA: TGTGCCAGCAGTGAAGCCGGAAACATTCAGTACTTC
V: TRBV18; J: TRBJ1-2; length: 12; size: NA; D: NA; CDR3: CASSTESAGYTF; DNA: TGTGCCAGCTCAACAGAGTCGGCTGGCTACACCTTC
V: TRBV2; J: TRBJ1-2; length: 15; size: NA; D: NA; CDR3: CASKQDNALSKGCTF; DNA: TGTGCCAGCAAACAGGACAACGCCCTCTCAAAGGGCTGCACCTTC
V: TRBV6-2/TRBV6-3; J: TRBJ2-7; length: 16; size: few; D: NA; CDR3: CASSWLVSTRPYEQYF; DNA: TGTGCCAGCAGTTGGCTAGTCTCGACTAGACCCTACGAGCAGTACTTC
V: TRBV28; J: TRBJ1-4; length: 15; size: NA; D: TRBD1; CDR3: CASSSRQGMTEKLFF; DNA: TGTGCCAGCAGTTCCAGACAGGGGATGACTGAAAAACTGTTTTTT
V: TRBV12-5; J: TRBJ1-4; length: 14; size: NA; D: NA; CDR3: CASGLHGAHEKLFF; DNA: TGTGCTAGTGGTTTGCACGGTGCCCATGAAAAACTGTTTTTT
V: TRBV11-2; J: TRBJ1-1; length: 13; size: NA; D: NA; CDR3: CASSLDRQEAAFF; DNA: TGTGCCAGCAGCTTAGACCGACAGGAGGCTGCTTTCTTT
V: TRBV28; J: TRBJ2-7; length: 15; size: NA; D: TRBD1; CDR3: CASSEPGQRTYEQYF; DNA: TGTGCCAGCAGCGAACCGGGACAGCGAACCTACGAGCAGTACTTC
V: TRBV28; J: TRBJ1-5; length: 15; size: NA; D: NA; CDR3: CASSLWTESNQPQHF; DNA: TGTGCCAGCAGCCTTTGGACAGAAAGCAATCAGCCCCAGCATTTT